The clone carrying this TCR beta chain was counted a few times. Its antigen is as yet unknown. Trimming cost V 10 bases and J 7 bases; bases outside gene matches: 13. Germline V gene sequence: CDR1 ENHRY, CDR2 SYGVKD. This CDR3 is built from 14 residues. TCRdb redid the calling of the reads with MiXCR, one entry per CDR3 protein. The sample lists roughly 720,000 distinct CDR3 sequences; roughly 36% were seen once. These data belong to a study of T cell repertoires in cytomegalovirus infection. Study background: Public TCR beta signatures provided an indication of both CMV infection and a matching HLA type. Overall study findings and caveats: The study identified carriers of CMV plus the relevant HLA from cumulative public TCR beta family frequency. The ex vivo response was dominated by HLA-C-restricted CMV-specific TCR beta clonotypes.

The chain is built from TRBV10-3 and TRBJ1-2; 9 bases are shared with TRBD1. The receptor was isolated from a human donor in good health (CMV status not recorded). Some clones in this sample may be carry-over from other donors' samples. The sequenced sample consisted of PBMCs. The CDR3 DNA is TGTGCCACTAAACAGGGGGCGCAGGAGGGTGGCTACACCTTC. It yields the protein CATKQGAQEGGYTF.